The following is a T cell receptor (beta chain) sequence with its context. Its antigen is unidentified. The sample is drawn from a study of Ad26.COV2.S vaccination and SARS-CoV-2 variants. V was cut by 7 bases and J by 5 bases, with 14 bases left in between. CDR1 is MNHEY and CDR2 is SVGAGI in the germline V gene. CDR3 length equals 13 residues. Sample treatment: around 19 received Ad26.COV2.S at low or high dose, single or two shots; several received placebo; per-sample allocation not given. Collection of samples fell on day 63 after the first vaccine or placebo injection. An 18-55-year-old adult in Boston served as donor. Notes on the study in general: Vaccinees and placebo recipients showed similar non-spike TCR breadth. The TCR breadth and depth analyses may have understated or missed part of the total T cell responses.

TCRdb keeps only in-frame clones here, not all; method: immunoSEQ multiplex PCR. The table includes hundreds of thousands of clones, 75% to 95% detected once. The chain couples TRBV6-5 to TRBJ2-5; D remains ambiguous. The sequencing here drew on peripheral blood, taken in a trial of Ad26.COV2.S vaccine versus placebo. The sequence was collected from a person between 18 and 60 years old who received the Ad26.COV2.S COVID-19 vaccine or a placebo. CDR3 DNA: TGTGCCAGCACCGGACCCTACTCGGAGACCCAGTACTTC. Amino acids: CASTGPYSETQYF.